The 7 T cell receptor beta chains below come from one sample, sequenced in a study of CD8 T cells in ankylosing spondylitis. Study conclusions and caveats: For ankylosing spondylitis blood, a TCR beta motif of seven to nine highly homologous variants appeared characteristic.

TCRdb passed the 5' RACE reads through MiXCR, listing each CDR3 protein once. The sample lists about 330,000 distinct CDR3 sequences; 8% were seen once. These receptors lack a known antigen. What was sequenced was blood, either unsorted or a sorted T cell fraction (not recorded which). The receptors were sampled from a male donor with ankylosing spondylitis.

The chain carries TRBV6-1 and TRBJ2-3, with 8 bases aligning to TRBD1. This CDR3 comprises 13 residues. Germline lookup yields CDR1 MNHNS and CDR2 SASEGT. Germline trimming cut 6 bases from V and 4 bases from J; bases unmatched to any gene: 3. CDR3 region: CASSWTGPDTQYF. CDR3 DNA sequence: TGTGCCAGCAGCTGGACAGGGCCAGATACGCAGTATTTT.

This sequence joins TRBV28 and TRBJ1-3; D not resolved. CDR1 and CDR2 (germline): MDHEN, SYDVKM. This CDR3 is 14 amino acids long. The V gene lost 6 bases and the J gene lost 0 bases, with 9 bases spanning the gap. CDR3 nucleotides: TGTGCCAGCAGCCTTACCCTCTCTGGAAACACCATATATTTT. It specifies CASSLTLSGNTIYF.

This clonotype showed up just a few times. This chain joins TRBV29-1 and TRBJ2-7; 9 nucleotides agree with TRBD1. Per germline, CDR1 SQVTM and CDR2 ANQGSEA. CDR3 length equals 15 residues. V dropped 0 bases and J dropped 4; count of bases not matched to a gene: 7. CDR3 amino acids: CSVEDLTGGLYEQYF. CDR3 DNA: TGCAGCGTTGAAGATTTGACAGGGGGGCTATACGAGCAGTACTTC.

At least ten counts were recorded for this clonotype. This chain uses TRBV28 with TRBJ1-4, with no clear D. Germline V gives CDR1 MDHEN, CDR2 SYDVKM. The CDR3 covers 16 residues. Between the trimmed V and J ends, which lost 1 base and 5 bases, there was a span of 14 bases. Here the CDR3 reads CASSLLPGRINEKLFF. In DNA, the CDR3 is TGTGCCAGCAGTTTATTACCCGGACGGATAAATGAAAAACTGTTTTTT.

This clonotype was counted at least ten times. V is TRBV25-1 and J is TRBJ2-3; D is ambiguous. The V and J ends lost 2 bases and 3 bases respectively, with 6 bases between them. CDR3 length: 13 residues. Germline CDR1 and CDR2: MGHDK and SYGVNS. In DNA form, the CDR3 reads TGTGCCAGCAGTGAACGTGGGACAGATACGCAGTATTTT. Encoded protein: CASSERGTDTQYF.

V usage is TRBV7-3 and J usage is TRBJ2-2; TRBD2 is a possible D gene (5 bases). The CDR3 spans 16 residues. CDR1 and CDR2 (germline): SGHTA, FQGTGA. V was shortened by 0 bases and J by 5 bases, with 13 bases between the two germline ends. The CDR3 reads CASSLTSGTRTGELFF. Here the CDR3 DNA reads TGTGCCAGCAGCTTAACTTCGGGAACGAGAACCGGGGAGCTGTTTTTT.

The chain employs TRBV5-1 and TRBJ2-3; perhaps TRBD2 as D (6 bases). The CDR3 runs 14 residues. Trimming shortened V by 4 bases and J by 6 bases, and 15 bases separated the two germline ends. CDR1 is SGHRS and CDR2 is YFSETQ in the germline V gene. In DNA, the CDR3 is TGCGCCAGCAGCCAGGGAGGCGCCAGCGATACGCAGTATTTT. Translated, it gives CASSQGGASDTQYF. The complete variable domain, with remaining parts taken from reference TRBV5-1 and TRBJ2-3, reads KAGVTQTPRYLIKTRGQQVTLSCSPISGHRSVSWYQQTPGQGLQFLFEYFSETQRNKGNFPGRFSGRQFSNSRSEMNVSTLELGDSALYLCASSQGGASDTQYFGPGTRLTVL.